The 14 T cell receptor beta chains listed next were all sequenced from one sample in a study of cytomegalovirus exposure and HLA in healthy donors. The PCR employed 60 Vbeta primers together with 13 Jbeta primers. Data came from immunoSEQ multiplex PCR; TCRdb stores just in-frame clones and leaves some out. The sample consists of 110,000 or so clones, roughly four fifths of them appearing once. The sequencing input was PBMCs. The source of these receptors is a woman aged 18-35 years in good health and CMV-seronegative.

The CDR3 nucleotides read TGTGCCAGCAGCTTAGCGCTAGATTCCTACAATGAGCAGTTCTTC. Translating gives CASSLALDSYNEQFF. This sequence joins TRBV7-6 and TRBJ2-1; D unclear. The CDR3 is 15 amino acids. CDR1 SGHVS and CDR2 FNYEAQ come from the germline V gene. V was shortened by 0 bases and J by 1 base, with 7 bases between the two germline ends.

The rearrangement uses TRBV11-2 and TRBJ2-5; 13 positions agree with TRBD2. The V segment lost 5 bases and the J segment 2 bases; nucleotides outside the gene matches: 11. Germline V gives CDR1 SGHAT, CDR2 FQNNGV. The CDR3 is 18 residues long. CDR3 protein: CASSPYRTSGSGQETQYF. The CDR3 DNA reads as TGTGCCAGCAGCCCTTACAGGACTAGCGGGAGCGGGCAAGAGACCCAGTACTTC.

This chain joins TRBV5-1 and TRBJ2-1, with D perhaps matching TRBD2 (6 bases). The germline V gene has CDR1 SGHRS and CDR2 YFSETQ. V was trimmed by 4 bases and J by 0 bases, leaving 11 bases between them. The CDR3 sequence is 15 residues long. CDR3 loop: CASSRPGSSYNEQFF. The CDR3 DNA reads as TGCGCCAGCAGCCGGCCCGGGAGCTCCTACAATGAGCAGTTCTTC.

The chain links TRBV9 to TRBJ1-2, with 8 bases aligning to TRBD1. Unmatched junction bases numbered 11, after V lost 6 bases and J lost 7 bases. This CDR3 has 14 residues. The V gene's germline CDR1 is SGDLS and CDR2 YYNGEE. The CDR3 region is CASTETGAGGGYTF. The CDR3, as DNA: TGTGCCAGCACCGAGACAGGGGCAGGGGGTGGCTACACCTTC.

The sample holds a few counts of this clone. This chain connects TRBV2 to TRBJ2-5, with D possibly matching TRBD1 (6 bases). The CDR3 loop spans 12 amino acids. Germline V CDR1 and CDR2: SNHLY, FYNNEI. Trimming took off 3 bases at V and 6 bases at J, with 8 bases between the two ends. CDR3 DNA sequence: TGTGCCAGCAGTGAGACAGGACAGACCCAGTACTTC. The encoded protein is CASSETGQTQYF. Full variable domain (remainder filled in from reference TRBV2 and TRBJ2-5): EPEVTQTPSHQVTQMGQEVILRCVPISNHLYFYWYRQILGQKVEFLVSFYNNEISEKSEIFDDQFSVERPDGSNFTLKIRSTKLEDSAMYFCASSETGQTQYFGPGTRLLVL.

This clone was detected once. V usage is TRBV9 and J usage is TRBJ2-7; 14 bases match TRBD2. Germline V CDR1 and CDR2: SGDLS, YYNGEE. The CDR3 covers 16 residues. Trimming cost V 0 bases and J 6 bases; bases outside gene matches: 5. The CDR3 is CASSVGGLAGEGEQYF. CDR3 in DNA: TGTGCCAGCAGCGTAGGGGGACTAGCGGGAGAAGGCGAGCAGTACTTC. Based on the CDR3 plus reference TRBV9 and TRBJ2-7, the full variable domain is DSGVTQTPKHLITATGQRVTLRCSPRSGDLSVYWYQQSLDQGLQFLIQYYNGEERAKGNILERFSAQQFPDLHSELNLSSLELGDSALYFCASSVGGLAGEGEQYFGPGTRLTVT.

The chain couples TRBV2 to TRBJ2-2; 9 nucleotides align to TRBD1. Germline CDR1 and CDR2: SNHLY and FYNNEI. There are 16 residues in the CDR3. J was trimmed by 5 bases and V by 6 bases; bases with no gene match: 10. CDR3 sequence (DNA): TGTGCCAGCAGAAGAACAGGGGGCGCTCGGACCGGGGAGCTGTTTTTT. Its translation is CASRRTGGARTGELFF.

V usage is TRBV5-1 and J usage is TRBJ1-2, with D perhaps TRBD1 (6 bases). The germline V gene encodes CDR1 SGHRS and CDR2 YFSETQ. The V end lost 4 bases, the J end lost 4 bases, and 20 bases lay between the germline ends. The CDR3 contains 16 residues. The CDR3 is CASSPSGGGQGYGYTF. In DNA form, the CDR3 reads TGCGCCAGCAGCCCCTCCGGGGGGGGGCAGGGCTATGGCTACACCTTC.

In the case of this clone: At one of its ends the junction is not consistent with the germline gene, which may arise from a read error. The chain links TRBV19 to TRBJ1-6; 8 nucleotides agree with TRBD1. CDR3 length: 16 amino acids. Looked up from germline, CDR1 is LNHDA and CDR2 is SQIVND (reference sequence). The CDR3 sequence is CASRIGGTGYNSPLHF. DNA of the CDR3: TGTGCCAGTAGAATAGGCGGGACAGGTTATAATTCACCCCTCCACTTT. Full variable domain (missing parts from reference TRBV19 and TRBJ1-6): DGGITQSPKYLFRKEGQNVTLSCEQNLNHDAMYWYRQDPGQGLRLIYYSQIVNDFQKGDIAEGYSVSREKKESFPLTVTSAQKNPTAFYLCASRIGGTGYNSPLHFGNGTRLTVT.

This clone was recorded once. The J gene is TRBJ2-1, the V gene TRBV18, with 8 bases matching TRBD1. With V trimmed by 4 bases and J by 2 bases, 4 bases remained unmatched. The CDR3 spans 15 residues. Germline V gene lookup returns CDR1 KGHSH and CDR2 LQKENI. The CDR3 protein is CASSLGQGPYNEQFF. The CDR3 DNA is TGTGCCAGCTCACTTGGACAGGGTCCCTACAATGAGCAGTTCTTC.

The CDR3 nucleotides read TGTGCCAGCAGCACAACCGCTAGCACAGATACGCAGTATTTT. This codes for CASSTTASTDTQYF. The genes are TRBV11-3 and TRBJ2-3; D gene uncertain. Germline CDR1 is SGHNT and CDR2 is YENEEA. The V end lost 5 bases, the J end lost 0 bases, and 9 bases lay between the germline ends. The CDR3 loop spans 14 amino acids.

This clone was seen just once. J is TRBJ1-2 and V is TRBV19; no definite D call. The CDR3 totals 12 residues. The V gene lost 4 bases and the J gene lost 5 bases, with 8 bases spanning the gap. CDR1 and CDR2 (germline): LNHDA, SQIVND (reference sequence). CDR3 region: CASSKGGYGYTF. CDR3 in DNA: TGTGCCAGTAGTAAGGGAGGGTATGGCTACACCTTC.

The chain couples TRBV7-9 to TRBJ2-7; possible D gene TRBD1, 6 bases. The CDR3 totals 13 residues. V was cut by 1 base and J by 4 bases, with 8 bases left in between. Germline CDR1 SEHNR, CDR2 FQNEAQ (reference sequence). The CDR3 spells CASSLVRGYEQYF. DNA for the CDR3: TGTGCCAGCAGCTTAGTCAGGGGTTACGAGCAGTACTTC. Combining the CDR3 with reference TRBV7-9 and TRBJ2-7 gives the whole variable domain DTGVSQNPRHKITKRGQNVTFRCDPISEHNRLYWYRQTLGQGPEFLTYFQNEAQLEKSRLLSDRFSAERPKGSFSTLEIQRTEQGDSAMYLCASSLVRGYEQYFGPGTRLTVT.

The V and J genes are TRBV6-5 and TRBJ2-1; no reliable D call. The germline V and J ends were trimmed by 0 bases and 8 bases, with 5 bases remaining between them. CDR3 length: 12 amino acids. In germline, CDR1 is MNHEY, CDR2 SVGAGI. CDR3 sequence (DNA): TGTGCCAGCAGTTACTCGCCGGATGAGCAGTTCTTC. This translates into CASSYSPDEQFF.